Following are 7 T cell receptor beta chains from one sample sequenced in a study of shared clonotypes between healthy human individuals. Here immunoSEQ multiplex PCR was the method, and the copy in TCRdb shows in-frame clones only, minus some. The sample gives 1.6 million or so clones, roughly 98.5% of which show up once; 0.36% is in the top ten. Sequencing was done on a sample of naive CD4+ T cells sorted from blood. Subset described: CD45RA+ positively selected. The receptors come from a man aged 25 to 40 in good health.

The chain recombines TRBV11-1 with TRBJ2-7; D may be TRBD2 (5 bases). V was trimmed by 3 bases and J by 1 base, leaving 10 bases between them. This CDR3 is 14 amino acids long. CDR1 and CDR2 from the germline V gene are SGHAT and FQDESV (reference sequence). In DNA, the CDR3 is TGTGCCAGCAGCTTTTCGCTAGCTTCCTACGAGCAGTACTTC. This sequence encodes CASSFSLASYEQYF.

The chain recombines TRBV29-1 with TRBJ2-3; 14 bases are shared with TRBD2. Trimming removed 6 bases from V and 5 bases from J; junction bases left unmatched: 4. The length of the CDR3 is 14 residues. Germline assignment: CDR1 SQVTM and CDR2 ANQGSEA. CDR3 DNA sequence: TGCAGCGTGGGACTAGCGGGAGCCCGAGATACGCAGTATTTT. Translation: CSVGLAGARDTQYF.

This sequence joins TRBV14 and TRBJ1-2; unclear D gene. The V end lost 2 bases, the J end lost 4 bases, and 8 bases lay between the germline ends. The CDR3 is made up of 13 amino acids. The germline gives CDR1 SGHDN, CDR2 FVKESK. CDR3 loop: CASSQTAGYGYTF. The CDR3 DNA is TGTGCCAGCAGCCAAACGGCGGGCTATGGCTACACCTTC.

J is TRBJ1-1 and V is TRBV4-1; D possibly corresponds to TRBD1 (6 bases). CDR1 and CDR2 (germline): MGHRA, YSYEKL. The V end was cut by 0 bases, the J end by 5 bases, with 25 bases between. The CDR3 has 19 residues. The chain's CDR3 is CASSQDPRWAGALGTEAFF. For the CDR3, the DNA is TGCGCCAGCAGCCAAGATCCCCGTTGGGCAGGGGCGTTGGGGACTGAAGCTTTCTTT.

The chain recombines TRBV11-2 with TRBJ1-1; D not certain. The CDR3 loop spans 12 amino acids. V shed 1 base and J shed 11 bases, with 11 bases lying between them. Germline V gives CDR1 SGHAT, CDR2 FQNNGV. The CDR3 here is CASSLAGSDAFF. CDR3 DNA: TGTGCCAGCAGCTTAGCCGGCTCAGACGCTTTCTTT.

V usage is TRBV9 and J usage is TRBJ2-3; D might be TRBD1 (6 bases). The V end lost 4 bases, the J end lost 2 bases, and 17 bases lay between the germline ends. The CDR3 contains 16 residues. Germline V lookup: CDR1 SGDLS, CDR2 YYNGEE. In nucleotides, the CDR3 is TGTGCCAGCAGCCCGACCGGGACATCAGTCACAGATACGCAGTATTTT. It codes for CASSPTGTSVTDTQYF.

CDR3 sequence: CASSRDGLAGAEQYF. CDR3 bases: TGTGCCAGCAGTAGGGACGGACTAGCGGGAGCCGAGCAGTACTTC. This chain joins TRBV6-5 and TRBJ2-7; 13 bases align to TRBD2. Trimming removed 5 bases from V and 6 bases from J; junction bases left unmatched: 7. Germline values: CDR1 MNHEY, CDR2 SVGAGI. The CDR3 extends over 15 amino acids.